The 6 T cell receptor beta chains below come from one sample, sequenced in a study of long-term antiretroviral therapy in people with HIV. Version v3.0 of the immunoSEQ assay ran at survey level. Using immunoSEQ multiplex PCR, the repertoire was profiled, and TCRdb retains in-frame clones only, with some absent. The table lists roughly 9,100 clones, roughly three quarters of them singletons. Material: unsorted PBMCs, obtained 1.8 years before starting antiretroviral therapy. Receptors were obtained from a man in his forties with HIV.

This chain links TRBV5-4 with TRBJ1-1; 7 nucleotides agree with TRBD1. V lost 5 bases to trimming and J lost 1 base; unmatched junction nucleotides: 5. Per the germline V gene, CDR1 is SGHNT and CDR2 is YYREEE (reference sequence). This CDR3 has 14 residues. CDR3 nucleotides: TGTGCCAGCAGTTTAGACAGGGCGAACACTGAAGCTTTCTTT. It codes for CASSLDRANTEAFF.

This sequence joins TRBV7-8 and TRBJ1-2; 7 bases agree with TRBD1. The V and J ends lost 6 bases and 1 base, in that order; junction bases with no gene match: 8. The CDR3 loop spans 15 amino acids. CDR1 is SGHVS, CDR2 FQNEAQ, per germline. The CDR3 DNA reads as TGTGCCAGCAGTAAGCCCGGGACAGTTAACTATGGCTACACCTTC. Translating gives CASSKPGTVNYGYTF. Full variable domain (rest looked up from reference TRBV7-8 and TRBJ1-2): GAGVSQSPRYKVAKRGQDVALRCDPISGHVSLFWYQQALGQGPEFLTYFQNEAQLDKSGLPSDRFFAERPEGSVSTLKIQRTQQEDSAVYLCASSKPGTVNYGYTFGSGTRLTVV.

The J gene is TRBJ1-6, the V gene TRBV7-3; no clear D. The germline V and J ends were trimmed by 1 base and 13 bases, with 14 bases remaining between them. Germline loops: CDR1 SGHTA, CDR2 FQGTGA. The CDR3 is 14 residues long. The CDR3 DNA follows: TGTGCCAGCAGCTTAATGGACCACCTCACGCCCCTCCACTTT. It codes for CASSLMDHLTPLHF.

The V gene is TRBV11-1, the J gene TRBJ2-5; no clear D gene. Per germline, CDR1 SGHAT and CDR2 FQDESV (reference sequence). CDR3 size: 14 residues. V was shortened by 2 bases and J by 2 bases, with 9 bases between the two germline ends. The chain's CDR3 is CASSLLTAQETQYF. The CDR3 DNA sequence: TGTGCCAGCAGCTTATTAACAGCGCAAGAGACCCAGTACTTC.

The chain has TRBV7-3 and TRBJ2-5; D possibly uses TRBD1 or TRBD2 (6 bases each). The CDR3 runs to 16 residues. The ends were cut back, 1 base at V and 2 bases at J, with 14 bases in the middle. The germline V gene encodes CDR1 SGHTA and CDR2 FQGTGA. The CDR3 DNA reads as TGTGCCAGCAGCTTAAGGGGGCGGGGTTCTCAAGAGACCCAGTACTTC. This encodes CASSLRGRGSQETQYF. The whole variable domain, remainder taken from reference TRBV7-3 and TRBJ2-5, is GAGVSQTPSNKVTEKGKYVELRCDPISGHTALYWYRQSLGQGPEFLIYFQGTGAADDSGLPNDRFFAVRPEGSVSTLKIQRTERGDSAVYLCASSLRGRGSQETQYFGPGTRLLVL.

The rearrangement links TRBV7-9 to TRBJ2-2; D gene unclear. The CDR3 runs to 13 residues. Trimming removed 4 bases at V and 3 bases at J, with 6 bases between. Germline CDR1 is SEHNR and CDR2 is FQNEAQ (reference sequence). In DNA form, the CDR3 reads TGTGCCAGCAGCTGGCAGTACACCGGGGAGCTGTTTTTT. It specifies CASSWQYTGELFF. Looking up the rest from reference TRBV7-9 and TRBJ2-2 gives the full variable domain: DTGVSQNPRHKITKRGQNVTFRCDPISEHNRLYWYRQTLGQGPEFLTYFQNEAQLEKSRLLSDRFSAERPKGSFSTLEIQRTEQGDSAMYLCASSWQYTGELFFGEGSRLTVL.